Each of the 27 T cell receptor beta chains below was sequenced from the same sample in a study of cytomegalovirus exposure and HLA in healthy donors. The PCR employed 60 Vbeta primers together with 13 Jbeta primers. Assay: immunoSEQ multiplex PCR; the TCRdb copy retains only in-frame clones and omits some. The data contain some 140,000 clones, about 80% of them singletons. The sequenced sample was PBMCs. The receptors derive from a male donor in good health and CMV-seropositive.

The gene calls are TRBV5-8 and TRBJ2-5; 7 bases agree with TRBD2. There are 14 residues in the CDR3. Germline V gives CDR1 SGHTS, CDR2 YDEGEE. After removal of 2 bases from V and 5 bases from J, the junction contained 6 bases not matched to a gene. The CDR3 reads CASSFEGGWETQYF. Here the CDR3 DNA reads TGTGCCAGCAGCTTTGAGGGAGGGTGGGAGACCCAGTACTTC.

The rearrangement joins TRBV29-1 to TRBJ2-7, with TRBD1 matching 8 bases. J gave up 5 bases and V 4 bases, and 1 base lay outside the gene matches. Germline V gene sequence: CDR1 SQVTM, CDR2 ANQGSEA. This CDR3 has 11 residues. The CDR3 spells CSVGDRNEQYF. The CDR3 DNA sequence: TGCAGCGTTGGGGACAGGAACGAGCAGTACTTC.

The chain links TRBV5-1 to TRBJ2-1; TRBD1 is a possible D gene (5 bases). The V gene's germline CDR1 is SGHRS and CDR2 YFSETQ. Trimming removed 4 bases at V and 14 bases at J, with 19 bases between. The CDR3 covers 13 residues. The chain's CDR3 is CASSTGWTSLKFF. The DNA of the CDR3 is TGCGCCAGCAGCACAGGATGGACGTCCCTCAAGTTCTTC.

This clone has only one observation. The chain uses TRBV29-1 and TRBJ2-5; 9 nucleotides match TRBD2. The V segment lost 7 bases and the J segment 7 bases; nucleotides outside the gene matches: 13. From germline, CDR1 is SQVTM and CDR2 ANQGSEA. CDR3 length: 14 residues. The CDR3: CSAHLAGAGGTQYF. In nucleotides, the CDR3 is TGCAGCGCCCACTTAGCGGGAGCGGGGGGGACCCAGTACTTC.

The J gene is TRBJ2-5, the V gene TRBV2; 8 bases agree with TRBD1. V lost 3 bases, J lost 4 bases, and 7 bases stayed unmatched. CDR3 length: 15 residues. From germline, CDR1 is SNHLY and CDR2 FYNNEI. The CDR3 region has the DNA TGTGCCAGCAGTGATCCAGGGGGCGGAGGAGAGACCCAGTACTTC. It yields the protein CASSDPGGGGETQYF.

The CDR3: CASSLVAGVRTDTQYF. In nucleotides, the CDR3 is TGTGCCAGCAGCCTAGTAGCAGGGGTGCGCACAGATACGCAGTATTTT. The rearrangement joins TRBV28 to TRBJ2-3; the D gene is possibly TRBD1 (6 bases). CDR1 is MDHEN, CDR2 SYDVKM, per germline. CDR3 length: 16 amino acids. With 6 bases removed from V and 1 base from J, the gap between germline ends came to 17 bases. Full variable domain (remainder filled in from reference TRBV28 and TRBJ2-3): DVKVTQSSRYLVKRTGEKVFLECVQDMDHENMFWYRQDPGLGLRLIYFSYDVKMKEKGDIPEGYSVSREKKERFSLILESASTNQTSMYLCASSLVAGVRTDTQYFGPGTRLTVL.

The gene calls are TRBV9 and TRBJ2-1; 7 bases align to TRBD2. Germline CDR1 reads SGDLS; CDR2 reads YYNGEE. V was clipped by 0 bases and J by 7 bases; unmatched bases: 1. The CDR3 is 13 residues long. In DNA form, the CDR3 reads TGTGCCAGCAGCGTAGGGGGGGGGAATGAGCAGTTCTTC. Translating gives CASSVGGGNEQFF.

This clone was seen more than once but under ten times. The chain recombines TRBV11-2 with TRBJ2-5, with D tentatively TRBD1 (6 bases). Trimming stripped 5 bases from V and 0 bases from J, with 13 bases between. CDR1 is SGHAT, CDR2 FQNNGV, per germline. The CDR3 totals 15 residues. For the CDR3, the DNA is TGTGCCAGCAGCGCCAGTACAGGGTACCAAGAGACCCAGTACTTC. Translated: CASSASTGYQETQYF.

The V gene is TRBV6-5, the J gene TRBJ2-3; 8 bases match TRBD2. This CDR3 has 15 amino acids. Germline loops: CDR1 MNHEY, CDR2 SVGAGI. The V gene end was trimmed by 2 bases and the J gene end by 8 bases; junction bases not matched to a gene: 9. CDR3 loop: CASSYAAGGLGTQYF. CDR3 DNA: TGTGCCAGCAGTTACGCGGCGGGGGGCTTGGGTACGCAGTATTTT.

This clone has only a few counts. V usage is TRBV19 and J usage is TRBJ2-5; possible D gene TRBD2, 5 bases. The V gene lost 6 bases and the J gene lost 2 bases, with 16 bases spanning the gap. The CDR3 runs to 15 residues. The germline CDR1 and CDR2 sequences are LNHDA and SQIVND (reference sequence). The CDR3 reads CASSPEDRGQETQYF. The CDR3 DNA sequence: TGTGCCAGTAGCCCCGAGGATCGAGGGCAAGAGACCCAGTACTTC.

The rearrangement uses TRBV2 and TRBJ2-7; maybe TRBD1 (6 bases). CDR1 and CDR2 (germline): SNHLY, FYNNEI. The CDR3 length is 14 residues. Trimming removed 1 base at V and 3 bases at J, with 10 bases between. The CDR3 DNA reads TGTGCCAGCAGTGAAGAGGGGGTTCGCTACGAGCAGTACTTC. Its protein product is CASSEEGVRYEQYF.

The genes are TRBV7-3 and TRBJ2-6; D gene unclear. V lost 5 bases, J lost 2 bases, and 10 bases lay in between. In germline, CDR1 is SGHTA, CDR2 FQGTGA. The CDR3 runs 15 residues. CDR3 nucleotide sequence: TGTGCCAGCAGCGACCAGGCCGCTGGGGCCAACGTCCTGACTTTC. Translated, it gives CASSDQAAGANVLTF. The entire variable domain, with the rest obtained from reference TRBV7-3 and TRBJ2-6, is as follows: GAGVSQTPSNKVTEKGKYVELRCDPISGHTALYWYRQSLGQGPEFLIYFQGTGAADDSGLPNDRFFAVRPEGSVSTLKIQRTERGDSAVYLCASSDQAAGANVLTFGAGSRLTVL.

This sequence joins TRBV5-1 and TRBJ1-5; 9 bases line up with TRBD1. This CDR3 has 15 amino acids. Per germline, CDR1 SGHRS and CDR2 YFSETQ. V shed 4 bases and J 2 bases; nucleotides not matched to a gene: 4. The CDR3 sequence: CASSPWTGGNQPQHF. The CDR3 DNA follows: TGCGCCAGCAGCCCATGGACAGGGGGCAATCAGCCCCAGCATTTT.

The V gene is TRBV9, the J gene TRBJ2-3; possibly TRBD2 for D (7 bases). The V end was cut by 0 bases, the J end by 6 bases, with 17 bases between. The germline V gene has CDR1 SGDLS and CDR2 YYNGEE. This CDR3 region has 16 residues. CDR3 sequence (DNA): TGTGCCAGCAGCGTAGATGTTCGCGGGGGCGTGGATACGCAGTATTTT. It translates to CASSVDVRGGVDTQYF.

The chain combines TRBV7-6 with TRBJ2-3; D possibly corresponds to TRBD2 (5 bases). V lost 5 bases and J lost 2, with 8 bases in between. The CDR3 spans 13 residues. Germline CDR1 reads SGHVS; CDR2 reads FNYEAQ. The CDR3 DNA follows: TGTGCCAGCAGCCGGGATCCCACAGATACGCAGTATTTT. Amino acid sequence: CASSRDPTDTQYF.

This chain joins TRBV7-2 and TRBJ2-5; 13 nucleotides match TRBD2. Germline-derived CDR1 and CDR2 are SGHTA and FQGNSA. The J segment lost 6 bases and the V segment lost 2 bases, leaving 6 bases of the junction unmatched. This CDR3 has 16 amino acids. The CDR3 coding sequence is TGTGCCAGCAGCTTATCGACTAGCGGGAGGTTGCAGACCCAGTACTTC. It yields the protein CASSLSTSGRLQTQYF.

V and J are TRBV5-4 and TRBJ2-1; 11 nucleotides align to TRBD2. The V gene's germline CDR1 is SGHNT and CDR2 YYREEE (reference sequence). J lost 5 bases, V lost 5 bases, and 9 bases had no gene match. The CDR3 is 16 amino acids. The CDR3 loop is CASRYSLAGVHNEQFF. The CDR3, as DNA: TGTGCCAGCAGGTACTCACTAGCGGGAGTCCACAATGAGCAGTTCTTC. Together with reference TRBV5-4 and TRBJ2-1, the CDR3 gives the full variable domain: ETGVTQSPTHLIKTRGQQVTLRCSSQSGHNTVSWYQQALGQGPQFIFQYYREEENGRGNFPPRFSGLQFPNYSSELNVNALELDDSALYLCASRYSLAGVHNEQFFGPGTRLTVL.

This clone has a handful of counts. CDR3 in amino acids: CASSPPGTEETQYF. For the CDR3, the DNA is TGTGCCAGCTCACCACCAGGGACAGAAGAGACCCAGTACTTC. The chain couples TRBV18 to TRBJ2-5, with TRBD1 matching 7 bases. V shed 0 bases, J shed 3 bases, and the junction held 1 base outside the gene matches. This CDR3 spans 14 amino acids. Germline V gene data show CDR1 as KGHSH and CDR2 as LQKENI. The entire variable domain, with the rest obtained from reference TRBV18 and TRBJ2-5, is as follows: NAGVMQNPRHLVRRRGQEARLRCSPMKGHSHVYWYRQLPEEGLKFMVYLQKENIIDESGMPKERFSAEFPKEGPSILRIQQVVRGDSAAYFCASSPPGTEETQYFGPGTRLLVL.

This clone was found once. V gene TRBV11-2 combines with J gene TRBJ2-1, with D maybe TRBD2 (6 bases). V dropped 0 bases and J dropped 9 bases, with 9 bases sitting between them. Looked up from germline, CDR1 is SGHAT and CDR2 is FQNNGV. The CDR3 runs to 13 residues. CDR3 protein: CASSLEWGVEQFF. DNA for the CDR3: TGTGCCAGCAGCTTAGAATGGGGGGTTGAGCAGTTCTTC.

The chain carries TRBV5-1 and TRBJ1-4; the D gene is possibly TRBD1 (5 bases). Germline loops: CDR1 SGHRS, CDR2 YFSETQ. The CDR3 sequence is 16 residues long. The germline V and J ends were trimmed by 4 bases and 4 bases, with 17 bases remaining between them. The CDR3 DNA reads TGCGCCAGCAGCAACCATCCGACAGACAATAATGAAAAACTGTTTTTT. It yields the protein CASSNHPTDNNEKLFF.

The rearrangement joins TRBV30 to TRBJ1-5; maybe TRBD1 (6 bases). Trimming took off 4 bases at V and 0 bases at J, with 10 bases between the two ends. The CDR3 extends over 14 amino acids. Looked up from germline, CDR1 is GTSNPN and CDR2 is SVGIG (reference sequence). CDR3 bases: TGTGCCTGGAACAGGGCTTATAGCAATCAGCCCCAGCATTTT. It codes for CAWNRAYSNQPQHF.

The rearrangement uses TRBV5-1 and TRBJ2-7, with 7 bases that match TRBD1. The CDR3 length is 17 residues. CDR1 is SGHRS and CDR2 is YFSETQ in the germline V gene. V gave up 3 bases and J gave up 6 bases; unmatched junction bases: 18. CDR3 region: CASSWYGTGTAALEQYF. DNA for the CDR3: TGCGCCAGCAGCTGGTACGGAACCGGGACAGCCGCTCTCGAGCAGTACTTC.

V gene TRBV5-1 combines with J gene TRBJ2-1, with unresolved D. Germline V gene data show CDR1 as SGHRS and CDR2 as YFSETQ. There are 12 residues in the CDR3. Trimming left V 2 bases short and J 5 bases short, with 5 bases between. The DNA of the CDR3 is TGCGCCAGCAGCTTTCTAGACAATGAGCAGTTCTTC. It translates to CASSFLDNEQFF. The full variable domain, completed using reference TRBV5-1 and TRBJ2-1, is KAGVTQTPRYLIKTRGQQVTLSCSPISGHRSVSWYQQTPGQGLQFLFEYFSETQRNKGNFPGRFSGRQFSNSRSEMNVSTLELGDSALYLCASSFLDNEQFFGPGTRLTVL.

The V and J genes are TRBV4-2 and TRBJ2-1, with 11 nucleotides matching TRBD2. V shed 4 bases, J shed 6 bases, and the junction held 5 bases outside the gene matches. CDR1 is LGHNA, CDR2 YNFKEQ, per germline. The CDR3 spans 15 residues. The CDR3, as DNA: TGTGCCAGCAGCCGGGGACTAGCGGAATTCAATGAGCAGTTCTTC. It is translated as CASSRGLAEFNEQFF.

The genes are TRBV10-3 and TRBJ1-1, with a possible D match to TRBD1 (5 bases). V gave up 0 bases and J gave up 6 bases, with 17 bases separating them. The CDR3 totals 16 residues. Germline lookup yields CDR1 ENHRY and CDR2 SYGVKD. CDR3 sequence reads: CAISESGTRFFAEAFF. In DNA form, the CDR3 reads TGTGCCATCAGTGAGTCCGGGACTCGTTTTTTCGCTGAAGCTTTCTTT.

J is TRBJ2-3 and V is TRBV9; the match to TRBD2 covers 7 bases. V lost 6 bases and J lost 0; bases outside the gene matches: 4. The CDR3 loop spans 14 amino acids. Germline V gene sequence: CDR1 SGDLS, CDR2 YYNGEE. The CDR3 nucleotides read TGTGCCAGCAATGGGGGGGAGAGCACAGATACGCAGTATTTT. Amino acids: CASNGGESTDTQYF. Combining the CDR3 with reference TRBV9 and TRBJ2-3 gives the whole variable domain DSGVTQTPKHLITATGQRVTLRCSPRSGDLSVYWYQQSLDQGLQFLIQYYNGEERAKGNILERFSAQQFPDLHSELNLSSLELGDSALYFCASNGGESTDTQYFGPGTRLTVL.

The genes are TRBV27 and TRBJ1-1; 7 nucleotides match TRBD1. J lost 4 bases, V lost 3 bases, and 8 bases had no gene match. There are 15 residues in the CDR3. Germline-derived CDR1 and CDR2 are MNHEY and SMNVEV (reference sequence). CDR3 nucleotides: TGTGCCAGCAGTTTTATCGGACAGGAGCTCACTGAAGCTTTCTTT. As protein: CASSFIGQELTEAFF.